The 23 T cell receptor beta chains below were found in one sample sequenced in a study of blood T cell repertoires in COVID-19. Libraries were prepared by immunoSEQ multiplex PCR; TCRdb keeps only in-frame clonotypes and omits some of them. Altogether just under 90,000 clones are present, roughly 84% being singletons, with the ten largest covering 2.9%. Sequenced input: peripheral blood. The receptors were sampled from a woman over 75 with acute or convalescent COVID-19.

The chain links TRBV11-1 to TRBJ2-2, with D unresolved. Germline loops: CDR1 SGHAT, CDR2 FQDESV (reference sequence). This CDR3 spans 13 amino acids. Trimming cost V 3 bases and J 2 bases, with 4 bases left between them. The CDR3 nucleotides read TGTGCCAGCAGCTTTTTAAACACCGGGGAGCTGTTTTTT. This sequence encodes CASSFLNTGELFF.

This clone showed up just once. The chain carries TRBV27 and TRBJ2-3; 8 nucleotides align to TRBD2. Unmatched junction bases numbered 7, after V lost 2 bases and J lost 6 bases. Per germline, CDR1 MNHEY and CDR2 SMNVEV (reference sequence). There are 15 residues in the CDR3. CDR3 DNA sequence: TGTGCCAGCAGTTTAGCGGGGGGCAACACCGATACGCAGTATTTT. Translation gives CASSLAGGNTDTQYF.

This clone was counted only a few times. The V and J genes are TRBV3-1 (or the pseudogene TRBV3-2) and TRBJ2-7; 9 bases align to TRBD1. The CDR3 has 16 amino acids. Trimming cost V 4 bases and J 6 bases; bases outside gene matches: 13. From germline, CDR1 is LGHDT and CDR2 YNNKEL (reference sequence). The CDR3 nucleotides are TGTGCCAGCAGCCGAGAAACCGGGACAGGGTCTGGCGAGCAGTACTTC. Protein product: CASSRETGTGSGEQYF.

The chain recombines TRBV18 with TRBJ2-7; the D is unclear. Germline V CDR1 and CDR2: KGHSH, LQKENI. The V gene lost 2 bases and the J gene lost 3 bases, with 5 bases spanning the gap. CDR3 length: 12 amino acids. The CDR3 bases are TGTGCCAGCTCACCAGATAGCTACGAGCAGTACTTC. Its translation is CASSPDSYEQYF.

The genes are TRBV11-2 and TRBJ1-2, with a weak D call TRBD1 (6 bases). This CDR3 comprises 13 residues. The V gene's germline CDR1 is SGHAT and CDR2 FQNNGV. The V end was cut by 5 bases, the J end by 5 bases, with 12 bases between. The CDR3 is CASSDGTQYGYTF. The CDR3 DNA follows: TGTGCCAGCAGCGACGGGACACAATATGGCTACACCTTC.

This clone was recorded once. This chain connects TRBV15 to TRBJ2-7; 10 nucleotides align to TRBD2. V shed 6 bases and J 6 bases; nucleotides not matched to a gene: 14. Germline loops: CDR1 LNHNV, CDR2 YYDKDF (reference sequence). The CDR3 runs 16 residues. CDR3 nucleotide sequence: TGTGCCACCAGTCCGAGCGGGGGGGTTTTCGGTGGCGAGCAGTACTTC. Encoded protein: CATSPSGGVFGGEQYF.

This clone came up once. The CDR3 here is CSVARTGGFSYEQYF. CDR3 bases: TGCAGCGTAGCCCGGACAGGGGGCTTTAGCTACGAGCAGTACTTC. This chain links TRBV29-1 with TRBJ2-7, with 11 bases matching TRBD1. CDR3 length: 15 amino acids. Germline-derived CDR1 and CDR2 are SQVTM and ANQGSEA. The V and J ends lost 6 bases and 3 bases, in that order; junction bases with no gene match: 10.

CDR3 in DNA: TGTGCCAGCAGCTTTCGGGACAGACTGAATGCTGGCTACACCTTC. It codes for CASSFRDRLNAGYTF. The V gene is TRBV7-9, the J gene TRBJ1-2; 7 bases line up with TRBD1. The trim removed 3 bases at V and 7 bases at J, leaving 11 bases unmatched. The germline CDR1 and CDR2 sequences are SEHNR and FQNEAQ (reference sequence). CDR3 length: 15 residues.

The chain joins TRBV11-2 to TRBJ1-6; D is unresolved. The CDR3 contains 11 residues. The V gene's germline CDR1 is SGHAT and CDR2 FQNNGV. V shed 5 bases and J shed 13 bases, with 9 bases lying between them. The CDR3 DNA reads as TGTGCCAGCAGCCATCCCGGTCCCCTCCACTTT. Translated: CASSHPGPLHF.

The rearrangement joins TRBV4-2 to TRBJ2-3; TRBD2 aligns across 12 bases. CDR1 is LGHNA, CDR2 YNFKEQ, per germline. The CDR3 covers 16 residues. The trim removed 3 bases at V and 5 bases at J, leaving 6 bases unmatched. The CDR3 here is CASSQALAGGGDTQYF. Written as DNA, the CDR3 is TGTGCCAGCAGCCAGGCCCTAGCGGGAGGGGGAGATACGCAGTATTTT.

The genes are TRBV9 and TRBJ2-1, with 9 bases lining up with TRBD1. CDR3 length: 15 residues. With V trimmed by 2 bases and J by 7 bases, 7 bases remained unmatched. In germline, CDR1 is SGDLS, CDR2 YYNGEE. The chain's CDR3 is CASSVDRGHINEQFF. CDR3 in DNA: TGTGCCAGCAGCGTGGACAGGGGTCACATAAATGAGCAGTTCTTC. Full variable domain (remainder filled in from reference TRBV9 and TRBJ2-1): DSGVTQTPKHLITATGQRVTLRCSPRSGDLSVYWYQQSLDQGLQFLIQYYNGEERAKGNILERFSAQQFPDLHSELNLSSLELGDSALYFCASSVDRGHINEQFFGPGTRLTVL.

The V call is TRBV3-1 (or the pseudogene TRBV3-2), the J call TRBJ1-2; TRBD1 matches 10 bases. From germline, CDR1 is LGHDT and CDR2 YNNKEL (reference sequence). V trimming: 4 bases; J trimming: 4 bases; junction bases outside the gene matches: 6. The CDR3 length is 15 residues. The CDR3 region has the DNA TGTGCCAGCAGCCGCCGACAGGGGGCCAGCTATGGCTACACCTTC. This sequence encodes CASSRRQGASYGYTF.

The chain couples TRBV7-2 to TRBJ2-1, with 8 bases fitting TRBD2. Germline assignment: CDR1 SGHTA and CDR2 FQGNSA. This CDR3 contains 16 residues. V was pared by 5 bases and J by 0 bases, with 6 bases of the junction left unmatched. The CDR3, as DNA: TGTGCCAGCAGCGGACCCGGGACTAGCTCCTACAATGAGCAGTTCTTC. Translating it yields CASSGPGTSSYNEQFF.

The J gene is TRBJ1-1, the V gene TRBV15, with a weak D call TRBD1 (6 bases). V lost 0 bases, J lost 0 bases, and 8 bases lay in between. The CDR3 is 15 residues long. The germline V gene encodes CDR1 LNHNV and CDR2 YYDKDF (reference sequence). This chain's CDR3 is CATSRDNRVNTEAFF. The CDR3 DNA follows: TGTGCCACCAGCAGAGACAACAGGGTGAACACTGAAGCTTTCTTT.

J is TRBJ1-1 and V is TRBV4-1; the match to TRBD1 covers 9 bases. Unmatched junction bases numbered 11, after V lost 1 base and J lost 2 bases. Germline CDR1 and CDR2: MGHRA and YSYEKL. This CDR3 has 18 residues. The CDR3 sequence is CASSQVFPRTGDNTEAFF. CDR3 coding DNA: TGCGCCAGCAGCCAAGTTTTCCCCCGGACAGGGGATAACACTGAAGCTTTCTTT.

In its sample, this clone was seen a few times. The chain has TRBV3-1 (or the pseudogene TRBV3-2) and TRBJ2-1, with 14 bases lining up with TRBD2. The V and J ends lost 3 bases and 7 bases, in that order; junction bases with no gene match: 8. CDR1 and CDR2 from the germline V gene are LGHDT and YNNKEL (reference sequence). This CDR3 is 17 amino acids long. In DNA, the CDR3 is TGTGCCAGCAGCCATCAGGGGCGGACTAGCGGGAGGAATGAGCAGTTCTTC. This codes for CASSHQGRTSGRNEQFF.

The chain carries TRBV7-6 and TRBJ2-1, with TRBD2 matching over 10 bases. The CDR3 is 17 amino acids. V shed 5 bases and J 6 bases; nucleotides not matched to a gene: 13. Germline V CDR1 and CDR2: SGHVS, FNYEAQ. CDR3 in amino acids: CASSKRVAGGTGNEQFF. CDR3 nucleotide sequence: TGTGCCAGCAGCAAAAGGGTAGCGGGGGGTACAGGCAATGAGCAGTTCTTC.

This rearrangement joins TRBV12-3 or TRBV12-4 to TRBJ1-2; TRBD1 matches at 7 bases. This CDR3 is 13 amino acids long. With V trimmed by 6 bases and J by 8 bases, 9 bases remained unmatched. DNA for the CDR3: TGTGCCAGCAGGCCAACAGGGGTGTTGGGCTACACCTTC. Amino acid sequence: CASRPTGVLGYTF.

This clone was seen a single time. The rearrangement joins TRBV5-1 to TRBJ2-7, with TRBD1 as a possible D gene (6 bases). CDR3 length: 15 amino acids. Trimming took off 1 base at V and 2 bases at J, with 13 bases between the two ends. Germline CDR1 and CDR2: SGHRS and YFSETQ. CDR3 in amino acids: CASSLTGTKAYEQYF. In nucleotides, the CDR3 is TGCGCCAGCAGCTTGACCGGGACAAAAGCCTACGAGCAGTACTTC.

The gene calls are TRBV2 and TRBJ2-1, with 13 positions matching TRBD2. This CDR3 is built from 20 residues. The junction had 18 bases not matched to a gene; V was cut back by 0 bases and J by 10 bases. Germline V gene data show CDR1 as SNHLY and CDR2 as FYNNEI. DNA for the CDR3: TGTGCCAGCAGTGAAGCCTACTCCGGGACTAGCGGGACCCGAGGGCGCGAGCAGTTCTTC. This gives the protein CASSEAYSGTSGTRGREQFF.

The rearrangement joins TRBV11-3 to TRBJ2-1, with D possibly being TRBD2 (5 bases). In germline, CDR1 is SGHNT, CDR2 YENEEA. CDR3 length: 17 amino acids. Trimming pared 1 base from V and 4 bases from J, leaving 17 bases between. The CDR3 loop is CASSLGLDPPGYNEQFF. The DNA of the CDR3 is TGTGCCAGCAGCTTAGGGCTGGACCCGCCGGGGTACAATGAGCAGTTCTTC. Using reference TRBV11-3 and TRBJ2-1 for the parts outside the CDR3, the full variable domain is EAGVVQSPRYKIIEKKQPVAFWCNPISGHNTLYWYLQNLGQGPELLIRYENEEAVDDSQLPKDRFSAERLKGVDSTLKIQPAELGDSAVYLCASSLGLDPPGYNEQFFGPGTRLTVL.

The gene calls are TRBV5-1 and TRBJ2-1; TRBD2 matches 9 bases. This CDR3 contains 17 residues. The ends lost 0 bases at V and 2 bases at J; junction bases unmatched: 6. Germline V gene data show CDR1 as SGHRS and CDR2 as YFSETQ. The CDR3 spells CASSLGLAESTYNEQFF. The CDR3 coding sequence is TGCGCCAGCAGCTTGGGACTAGCGGAATCAACCTACAATGAGCAGTTCTTC.

This clone was detected a few times. In DNA form, the CDR3 reads TGTGCCAGCAGCTTAGGGGGACTAGCGGGGCGGGAATACGAGCAGTACTTC. It yields the protein CASSLGGLAGREYEQYF. The chain employs TRBV7-2 and TRBJ2-7; 13 bases are a match to TRBD2. Germline CDR1 SGHTA, CDR2 FQGNSA. The CDR3 covers 17 residues. Germline trimming cut 1 base from V and 4 bases from J; bases unmatched to any gene: 7. Full variable domain (outside the CDR3, taken from reference TRBV7-2 and TRBJ2-7): GAGVSQSPSNKVTEKGKDVELRCDPISGHTALYWYRQSLGQGLEFLIYFQGNSAPDKSGLPSDRFSAERTGGSVSTLTIQRTQQEDSAVYLCASSLGGLAGREYEQYFGPGTRLTVT.